One sample yielded the 21 T cell receptor beta chains listed below, sequenced in a study of response to subunit inactivated influenza vaccine. From the RT-PCR reads, TCRdb called clonotypes with MiXCR, one entry per CDR3 protein. Among about 300,000 distinct CDR3 sequences listed, 21% were seen once. Sequenced material: PBMCs from blood, taken less than 22 months after vaccination. The receptors were sampled from a man aged 50 to 69 who received an inactivated influenza vaccine.

The sample holds a few counts of this clonotype. This chain joins TRBV5-5 and TRBJ1-1; D gene uncertain. Germline CDR1 and CDR2: SGHKS and YYEKEE (reference sequence). Trimming pared 0 bases from V and 5 bases from J, leaving 14 bases between. The CDR3 has 15 amino acids. CDR3 in amino acids: CASSLVPRGETEAFF. CDR3 bases: TGTGCCAGCAGCTTGGTGCCTCGCGGGGAAACTGAAGCTTTCTTT.

This clonotype was observed many times. V is TRBV10-3 and J is TRBJ1-5, with D unresolved. V gave up 7 bases and J gave up 8 bases, with 24 bases separating them. Germline V gene sequence: CDR1 ENHRY, CDR2 SYGVKD. CDR3 size: 16 residues. For the CDR3, the DNA is TGTGCCATCACCCTTTCAGAGTGGGTCGTCCTGGAGCCCCAGCATTTT. It is translated as CAITLSEWVVLEPQHF.

The chain has TRBV5-6 and TRBJ2-6; no reliable D call. The V end lost 7 bases, the J end lost 4 bases, and 12 bases lay between the germline ends. CDR3 length: 14 amino acids. The germline gives CDR1 SGHDT, CDR2 YYEEEE. As DNA, the CDR3 is TGTGCCAGCCAGGCAGGCTTCGGGGCCAACGTCCTGACTTTC. Translated: CASQAGFGANVLTF.

This clonotype was observed a handful of times. The chain carries TRBV19 and TRBJ2-1; D is uncertain. CDR1 and CDR2 (germline): LNHDA, SQIVND (reference sequence). V shed 1 base and J shed 7 bases, with 11 bases lying between them. This CDR3 contains 14 residues. The CDR3 here is CASSIGDWWNEQFF. DNA of the CDR3: TGTGCCAGTAGTATAGGAGACTGGTGGAATGAGCAGTTCTTC.

This clonotype was seen only a few times. The chain has TRBV19 and TRBJ1-4; tentatively, D is TRBD1 (6 bases). The CDR3 runs 13 residues. Germline V gene data show CDR1 as LNHDA and CDR2 as SQIVND (reference sequence). The germline V and J ends were trimmed by 10 bases and 4 bases, with 13 bases remaining between them. Written as DNA, the CDR3 is TGTGCCACCCGAGACAGGCTTAATGAAAAACTGTTTTTT. The encoded protein is CATRDRLNEKLFF.

This clonotype was seen more than once but under ten times. The CDR3 nucleotides read TGTGCCACCAGCAGAGATCGTGGGACAGCCAATATAGCTAACTATGGCTACACCTTC. This codes for CATSRDRGTANIANYGYTF. V gene TRBV15 combines with J gene TRBJ1-2; 7 bases map to TRBD1. Germline CDR1 and CDR2: LNHNV and YYDKDF (reference sequence). This CDR3 region has 19 residues. V shed 0 bases and J 0 bases; nucleotides not matched to a gene: 13.

This clonotype was seen more than once but under ten times. V usage is TRBV29-1 and J usage is TRBJ1-1; D might be TRBD1 (5 bases). CDR1 SQVTM and CDR2 ANQGSEA come from the germline V gene. The CDR3 is made up of 12 amino acids. Trimming removed 4 bases from V and 0 bases from J, with 6 bases in between. DNA of the CDR3: TGCAGCGTTGGAGGGGTGAACACTGAAGCTTTCTTT. Amino acid sequence: CSVGGVNTEAFF.

This chain uses TRBV7-2 with TRBJ2-6, with TRBD1 as a possible D gene (5 bases). The V end was cut by 0 bases, the J end by 4 bases, with 10 bases between. The CDR3 is 16 amino acids. Germline V lookup: CDR1 SGHTA, CDR2 FQGNSA. For the CDR3, the DNA is TGTGCCAGCAGCTTAGCGCTTGGGGCCGGGGCCAACGTCCTGACTTTC. This translates into CASSLALGAGANVLTF.

This sequence joins TRBV13 and TRBJ2-7; TRBD1 aligns across 7 bases. With 4 bases clipped from V and 3 bases from J, the junction kept 9 bases outside the gene matches. This CDR3 comprises 15 residues. Per the germline V gene, CDR1 is PRHDT and CDR2 is FYEKMQ (reference sequence). The CDR3 region has the DNA TGTGCCAGCAGCTCCCAACTGACAGGGCTCTACGAGCAGTACTTC. This gives the protein CASSSQLTGLYEQYF.

The rearrangement uses TRBV29-1 and TRBJ2-1; 8 nucleotides agree with TRBD2. The germline V gene has CDR1 SQVTM and CDR2 ANQGSEA. Losses at the gene ends were 4 bases for V and 5 bases for J; bases not matched to a gene: 7. The length of the CDR3 is 14 residues. The CDR3 here is CSVGALRGDNEQFF. In nucleotides, the CDR3 is TGCAGCGTTGGCGCTTTGCGGGGGGACAATGAGCAGTTCTTC.

The V and J genes are TRBV5-1 and TRBJ2-7, with D uncertain. There are 12 residues in the CDR3. Trimming stripped 2 bases from V and 3 bases from J, with 6 bases between. CDR1 is SGHRS, CDR2 YFSETQ, per germline. The DNA for the CDR3 is TGCGCCAGCAGCTTATCAGACTACGAGCAGTACTTC. It translates to CASSLSDYEQYF.

A few counts support this clonotype. The rearrangement uses TRBV6-2 or TRBV6-3 and TRBJ1-2, with 10 positions matching TRBD1. This CDR3 spans 14 amino acids. Trimming removed 6 bases from V and 5 bases from J; junction bases left unmatched: 6. Per germline, CDR1 MNHEY and CDR2 SVGEGT. CDR3 sequence: CASRRPGQGYGYTF. CDR3 sequence (DNA): TGTGCCAGCAGGCGACCGGGACAGGGGTATGGCTACACCTTC.

The chain is built from TRBV20-1 and TRBJ2-7; no clear D. CDR3 length: 11 residues. The V gene's germline CDR1 is DFQATT and CDR2 SNEGSKA (reference sequence). Trimming shortened V by 5 bases and J by 3 bases, and 8 bases separated the two germline ends. CDR3 nucleotides: TGCAGTGCTTCGGACGGCTACGAGCAGTACTTC. This encodes CSASDGYEQYF.

The J gene is TRBJ2-2, the V gene TRBV10-1, with 7 nucleotides matching TRBD1. This CDR3 has 13 residues. Germline CDR1 WNHNN, CDR2 SYGVQD (reference sequence). V trimming: 6 bases; J trimming: 4 bases; junction bases outside the gene matches: 2. CDR3 sequence: CASRQGITGELFF. The CDR3 DNA reads TGCGCCAGCAGACAGGGGATCACCGGGGAGCTGTTTTTT.

This clonotype was recorded a few times. The chain employs TRBV7-9 and TRBJ1-6; tentatively, D is TRBD1 (6 bases). The CDR3 length is 14 residues. The germline CDR1 and CDR2 sequences are SEHNR and FQNEAQ (reference sequence). Trimming cost V 5 bases and J 9 bases, with 14 bases left between them. CDR3 nucleotide sequence: TGTGCCAGCAGCAAACAGGGTGATAGTTCACCCCTCCACTTT. Encoded protein: CASSKQGDSSPLHF.

This clonotype has only a few counts. V and J are TRBV27 and TRBJ2-7, with TRBD2 matching 9 bases. The junction had 5 bases not matched to a gene; V was cut back by 7 bases and J by 1 base. The CDR3 is made up of 14 amino acids. The germline gives CDR1 MNHEY, CDR2 SMNVEV (reference sequence). CDR3 sequence: CASKPGLASYEQYF. The CDR3 DNA follows: TGTGCCAGCAAACCAGGACTAGCGTCCTACGAGCAGTACTTC.

This clonotype occurred a few times. This chain uses TRBV10-3 with TRBJ1-2; a weak D match, TRBD1 (6 bases). The CDR3 runs to 13 residues. V shed 3 bases and J shed 6 bases, with 11 bases lying between them. Germline CDR1 is ENHRY and CDR2 is SYGVKD. The DNA of the CDR3 is TGTGCCATCAGTGACAACAGGGTAAATGGCTACACCTTC. Translated, it gives CAISDNRVNGYTF.

V is TRBV3-1 and J is TRBJ2-1; TRBD1 matches 7 bases. CDR3 length: 17 amino acids. Germline trimming cut 0 bases from V and 7 bases from J; bases unmatched to any gene: 12. Germline lookup yields CDR1 LGHDT and CDR2 YNNKEL (reference sequence). The CDR3 nucleotides read TGTGCCAGCAGCCAAGATCGAACAGGGGTTTCTCTAAATGAGCAGTTCTTC. Its translation is CASSQDRTGVSLNEQFF.

The J gene is TRBJ2-7, the V gene TRBV7-9, with 8 bases matching TRBD2. Trimming took 1 base from V and 3 from J; bases not matched to a gene: 5. The CDR3 is 15 amino acids. Germline V gene sequence: CDR1 SEHNR, CDR2 FQNEAQ (reference sequence). The DNA of the CDR3 is TGTGCCAGCAGCTTAGAATGGCGGGGGGACTACGAGCAGTACTTC. Translating gives CASSLEWRGDYEQYF.

This clonotype was found many times. This rearrangement joins TRBV28 to TRBJ1-4; D uncertain. Germline V CDR1 and CDR2: MDHEN, SYDVKM. CDR3 size: 12 residues. Trimming shortened V by 7 bases and J by 10 bases, and 13 bases separated the two germline ends. CDR3 protein: CASTGQRGKLFF. The CDR3 DNA sequence: TGTGCCAGCACCGGGCAGAGAGGAAAACTGTTTTTT.

This chain joins TRBV20-1 and TRBJ2-2; the D gene is possibly TRBD1 (6 bases). Germline V lookup: CDR1 DFQATT, CDR2 SNEGSKA (reference sequence). The CDR3 length is 16 residues. Trimming stripped 5 bases from V and 0 bases from J, with 16 bases between. The CDR3, as DNA: TGCAGTGCTCTCCGAGACAGGAGACCGAACACCGGGGAGCTGTTTTTT. As protein: CSALRDRRPNTGELFF.